Below, 30 T cell receptor beta chains from the same sample are listed, as sequenced in a study of blood T cell repertoires in COVID-19. Sequencing was performed with immunoSEQ multiplex PCR; in TCRdb, only in-frame clones are kept and a portion is missing. Of about 74,000 clones in the sample, more than 90% were seen once. Source material: peripheral blood. Every receptor here comes from a man aged 50 or older with acute or convalescent COVID-19.

The chain recombines TRBV27 with TRBJ2-1, with a possible D match to TRBD2 (6 bases). The V end lost 6 bases, the J end lost 2 bases, and 14 bases lay between the germline ends. The CDR3 sequence is 15 residues long. Germline values: CDR1 MNHEY, CDR2 SMNVEV (reference sequence). The CDR3 sequence: CASSPGRTTYNEQFF. Here the CDR3 DNA reads TGTGCCAGCAGCCCCGGGAGAACCACCTACAATGAGCAGTTCTTC.

The V gene is TRBV7-6, the J gene TRBJ1-5; no clear D gene. CDR1 SGHVS and CDR2 FNYEAQ come from the germline V gene. Trimming took off 5 bases at V and 7 bases at J, with 12 bases between the two ends. CDR3 length: 13 amino acids. The CDR3 region is CASSLVAGQPQHF. CDR3 bases: TGTGCCAGCAGCCTCGTTGCCGGGCAGCCCCAGCATTTT. The full variable domain, with the rest looked up from reference TRBV7-6 and TRBJ1-5, is GAGVSQSPRYKVTKRGQDVALRCDPISGHVSLYWYRQALGQGPEFLTYFNYEAQQDKSGLPNDRFSAERPEGSISTLTIQRTEQRDSAMYRCASSLVAGQPQHFGDGTRLSIL.

The rearrangement joins TRBV7-2 to TRBJ2-1; 10 nucleotides match TRBD2. CDR1 is SGHTA, CDR2 FQGNSA, per germline. V dropped 5 bases and J dropped 8; count of bases not matched to a gene: 15. CDR3 length: 17 amino acids. The chain's CDR3 is CASSLGGTSDVIYEQFF. The DNA of the CDR3 is TGTGCCAGCAGCCTGGGAGGGACTAGCGATGTCATCTATGAGCAGTTCTTC.

The chain links TRBV19 to TRBJ1-3; a weak D match, TRBD1 (5 bases). The CDR3 covers 14 residues. Germline lookup yields CDR1 LNHDA and CDR2 SQIVND (reference sequence). V lost 7 bases and J lost 3, with 13 bases in between. DNA for the CDR3: TGTGCCAGTACCCAAAGGGGAGGTGGAAACACCATATATTTT. Amino acid sequence: CASTQRGGGNTIYF.

The chain uses TRBV14 and TRBJ2-5, with 9 nucleotides matching TRBD1. Germline CDR1 reads SGHDN; CDR2 reads FVKESK. The V gene end was trimmed by 2 bases and the J gene end by 5 bases; junction bases not matched to a gene: 9. The CDR3 totals 16 residues. CDR3 region: CASSQSTGGIQETQYF. CDR3 nucleotide sequence: TGTGCCAGCAGCCAATCTACAGGGGGCATTCAGGAGACCCAGTACTTC. Based on the CDR3 plus reference TRBV14 and TRBJ2-5, the full variable domain is EAGVTQFPSHSVIEKGQTVTLRCDPISGHDNLYWYRRVMGKEIKFLLHFVKESKQDESGMPNNRFLAERTGGTYSTLKVQPAELEDSGVYFCASSQSTGGIQETQYFGPGTRLLVL.

This clone showed up just a few times. The rearrangement links TRBV6-5 to TRBJ1-5; D is perhaps TRBD1 (6 bases). V was cut by 5 bases and J by 2 bases, with 10 bases left in between. Looked up from germline, CDR1 is MNHEY and CDR2 is SVGAGI. The CDR3 totals 14 residues. DNA of the CDR3: TGTGCCAGCAGTAAACAGGGTGGCAATCAGCCCCAGCATTTT. Protein: CASSKQGGNQPQHF.

V usage is TRBV27 and J usage is TRBJ2-3; TRBD1 is a possible D gene (5 bases). Between the trimmed V and J ends, which lost 6 bases and 11 bases, there was a span of 12 bases. Per germline, CDR1 MNHEY and CDR2 SMNVEV (reference sequence). There are 11 residues in the CDR3. CDR3 nucleotides: TGTGCCAGCAGGGGGCGCATCATGCAGTATTTT. Translation: CASRGRIMQYF.

The rearrangement links TRBV7-9 to TRBJ1-3; D is undetermined. The length of the CDR3 is 15 residues. V was cut by 4 bases and J by 4 bases, with 14 bases left in between. CDR1 is SEHNR and CDR2 is FQNEAQ in the germline V gene (reference sequence). CDR3 loop: CASSYWGEAGNTIYF. The CDR3, as DNA: TGTGCCAGCAGCTACTGGGGAGAAGCCGGAAACACCATATATTTT. Based on the CDR3 plus reference TRBV7-9 and TRBJ1-3, the full variable domain is DTGVSQNPRHKITKRGQNVTFRCDPISEHNRLYWYRQTLGQGPEFLTYFQNEAQLEKSRLLSDRFSAERPKGSFSTLEIQRTEQGDSAMYLCASSYWGEAGNTIYFGEGSWLTVV.

The chain employs TRBV24-1 and TRBJ1-3, with 7 bases fitting TRBD1. The CDR3 has 15 residues. Germline trimming cut 4 bases from V and 2 bases from J; bases unmatched to any gene: 4. Germline CDR1 is KGHDR and CDR2 is SFDVKD. CDR3: CATSDLRGPGNTIYF. CDR3 sequence (DNA): TGTGCCACCAGTGACCTAAGGGGGCCTGGAAACACCATATATTTT.

DNA of the CDR3: TGTGCCAGCTCATCGACTAGCGGGGGCTTCAACATTCAGTACTTC. Its protein product is CASSSTSGGFNIQYF. The V gene is TRBV18, the J gene TRBJ2-4, with TRBD2 matching 12 bases. CDR1 is KGHSH, CDR2 LQKENI, per germline. With V trimmed by 5 bases and J by 7 bases, 6 bases remained unmatched. CDR3 size: 15 residues.

This chain joins TRBV2 and TRBJ1-3; D may be TRBD1 (5 bases). V was trimmed by 0 bases and J by 2 bases, leaving 11 bases between them. The CDR3 has 16 residues. The V gene's germline CDR1 is SNHLY and CDR2 FYNNEI. CDR3 sequence reads: CASSEARGGAGNTIYF. The DNA for the CDR3 is TGTGCCAGCAGTGAAGCTCGCGGAGGGGCTGGAAACACCATATATTTT.

This chain connects TRBV6-5 to TRBJ2-1; weak D call: TRBD2 (5 bases). The ends were cut back, 4 bases at V and 5 bases at J, with 9 bases in the middle. The CDR3 spans 13 residues. The germline V gene has CDR1 MNHEY and CDR2 SVGAGI. The CDR3 loop is CASSFGRDNEQFF. In DNA, the CDR3 is TGTGCCAGCAGTTTTGGGAGAGACAATGAGCAGTTCTTC.

With respect to this clone: One junction end does not reproduce the germline sequence, and a read error may be involved. The chain is built from TRBV18 and TRBJ1-1; D is ambiguous. Looked up from germline, CDR1 is KGHSH and CDR2 is LQKENI. The CDR3 covers 11 residues. CDR3 region: CASSPDRREYF. The CDR3 nucleotides are TGTGCCAGCTCACCGGATAGGCGGGAATACTTT.

The chain's CDR3 is CAISESSGSGYF. The CDR3 coding sequence is TGTGCCATCAGTGAGTCTAGCGGGTCCGGGTACTTC. The chain couples TRBV10-3 to TRBJ2-7; 7 bases fit TRBD2. The CDR3 runs 12 residues. J gave up 12 bases and V 0 bases, and 5 bases lay outside the gene matches. Germline-derived CDR1 and CDR2 are ENHRY and SYGVKD.

The gene calls are TRBV28 and TRBJ2-7, with 8 bases lining up with TRBD1. Germline assignment: CDR1 MDHEN and CDR2 SYDVKM. The J segment lost 5 bases and the V segment lost 5 bases, leaving 14 bases of the junction unmatched. The CDR3 contains 16 residues. The CDR3 DNA sequence: TGTGCCAGCAGTCCCTCCGGGGCAGGGGGCAGGAACGAGCAGTACGTC. Its protein product is CASSPSGAGGRNEQYV.

The J gene is TRBJ1-1, the V gene TRBV28; a possible D gene is TRBD1 (5 bases). CDR1 MDHEN and CDR2 SYDVKM come from the germline V gene. Trimming pared 4 bases from V and 10 bases from J, leaving 13 bases between. This CDR3 has 12 residues. CDR3 sequence (DNA): TGTGCCAGCAGTTCGGCACAGGCCAGAGCTTTCTTT. Its translation is CASSSAQARAFF.

The chain recombines TRBV27 with TRBJ2-5; no reliable D call. V was trimmed by 2 bases and J by 6 bases, leaving 10 bases between them. CDR3 length: 13 amino acids. Per the germline V gene, CDR1 is MNHEY and CDR2 is SMNVEV (reference sequence). The CDR3 protein is CASSLSTEKTQYF. In nucleotides, the CDR3 is TGTGCCAGCAGTTTAAGCACAGAGAAGACCCAGTACTTC.

The chain couples TRBV19 to TRBJ2-2; 10 positions match TRBD1. Germline CDR1 and CDR2: LNHDA and SQIVND (reference sequence). The CDR3 is 16 residues long. Trimming cost V 2 bases and J 6 bases; bases outside gene matches: 6. The CDR3 loop reads CASSITRDRGPGELFF. The CDR3 coding sequence is TGTGCCAGTAGTATAACGAGGGACAGGGGACCCGGGGAGCTGTTTTTT.

The rearrangement joins TRBV7-3 to TRBJ2-2, with D possibly matching TRBD2 (5 bases). Germline V gene data show CDR1 as SGHTA and CDR2 as FQGTGA. The V end lost 3 bases, the J end lost 0 bases, and 5 bases lay between the germline ends. This CDR3 comprises 14 residues. CDR3 region: CASSFGANTGELFF. As DNA, the CDR3 is TGTGCCAGCAGCTTCGGGGCGAACACCGGGGAGCTGTTTTTT.

Written as DNA, the CDR3 is TGTGCCAGCTCTCAGAGACAGGGGGGCCAGCCCCAGCATTTT. Protein: CASSQRQGGQPQHF. The chain recombines TRBV18 with TRBJ1-5; 9 bases agree with TRBD1. The CDR3 has 14 residues. V lost 6 bases, J lost 7 bases, and 7 bases stayed unmatched. Per the germline V gene, CDR1 is KGHSH and CDR2 is LQKENI. The complete variable domain, with remaining parts taken from reference TRBV18 and TRBJ1-5, reads NAGVMQNPRHLVRRRGQEARLRCSPMKGHSHVYWYRQLPEEGLKFMVYLQKENIIDESGMPKERFSAEFPKEGPSILRIQQVVRGDSAAYFCASSQRQGGQPQHFGDGTRLSIL.

The V gene is TRBV7-3, the J gene TRBJ2-2, with 8 bases that match TRBD2. Trimming took 3 bases from V and 0 from J; bases not matched to a gene: 6. Germline V gives CDR1 SGHTA, CDR2 FQGTGA. The length of the CDR3 is 17 residues. CDR3 in amino acids: CASSFPVGGANTGELFF. The DNA of the CDR3 is TGTGCCAGCAGCTTCCCCGTCGGGGGGGCGAACACCGGGGAGCTGTTTTTT.

The chain uses TRBV3-1 (or the pseudogene TRBV3-2) and TRBJ2-2; maybe TRBD2 (6 bases). Germline CDR1 reads LGHDT; CDR2 reads YNNKEL (reference sequence). The germline V and J ends were trimmed by 6 bases and 1 base, with 15 bases remaining between them. This CDR3 is built from 16 residues. The CDR3 region is CASSRGAGMNTGELFF. In nucleotides, the CDR3 is TGTGCCAGCAGTCGCGGGGCAGGGATGAACACCGGGGAGCTGTTTTTT.

The chain carries TRBV27 and TRBJ2-7, with 7 bases aligning to TRBD1. V lost 4 bases and J lost 0; bases outside the gene matches: 6. The CDR3 runs 15 residues. In germline, CDR1 is MNHEY, CDR2 SMNVEV (reference sequence). DNA of the CDR3: TGTGCCAGCAGTTCCGAGAGGGGGCGCTCCTACGAGCAGTACTTC. Translation: CASSSERGRSYEQYF.

The gene calls are TRBV23-1 and TRBJ2-4; D gene uncertain. TRBV23-1 is annotated as an ORF whose role is uncertain. This CDR3 spans 16 amino acids. V was pared by 5 bases and J by 0 bases, with 14 bases between. The CDR3 spells CASSIIAILAKNIQYF. The CDR3 bases are TGCGCCAGCAGTATAATCGCGATACTAGCCAAAAACATTCAGTACTTC.

This chain uses TRBV19 with TRBJ2-5; possibly TRBD1 for D (6 bases). Germline CDR1 reads LNHDA; CDR2 reads SQIVND (reference sequence). The CDR3 is 15 residues long. V dropped 7 bases and J dropped 4 bases, with 19 bases sitting between them. The CDR3 protein is CASNTGLTPSETQYF. In DNA, the CDR3 is TGTGCCAGTAACACAGGGCTCACGCCGTCAGAGACCCAGTACTTC.

This clone showed up just once. The chain is built from TRBV6-5 and TRBJ1-5; D possibly corresponds to TRBD1 (6 bases). The CDR3 totals 13 residues. CDR1 is MNHEY and CDR2 is SVGAGI in the germline V gene. Trimming left V 8 bases short and J 6 bases short, with 14 bases between. The CDR3 nucleotides are TGTGCCAGCGGCAGGGGTTACGGTCAGCCCCAGCATTTT. Translation gives CASGRGYGQPQHF.

The CDR3 coding sequence is TGTGCCAGCAGCCAAGATCAATCACCCCTCCACTTT. Protein: CASSQDQSPLHF. This chain joins TRBV3-1 (or the pseudogene TRBV3-2) and TRBJ1-6; D uncertain. This CDR3 region has 12 residues. CDR1 is LGHDT and CDR2 is YNNKEL in the germline V gene (reference sequence). The V gene lost 0 bases and the J gene lost 10 bases, with 4 bases spanning the gap.

The gene calls are TRBV6-6 and TRBJ2-5; 10 bases line up with TRBD2. V lost 9 bases, J lost 5 bases, and 12 bases stayed unmatched. Germline values: CDR1 MNHNY, CDR2 SVGAGI (reference sequence). CDR3 length: 15 residues. DNA of the CDR3: TGTGCCAGTCATTCCCAAGCGGGGGGGCTGGAGACCCAGTACTTC. This encodes CASHSQAGGLETQYF.

The count of this clone is one. The genes are TRBV7-9 and TRBJ1-5, with TRBD1 as a possible D gene (6 bases). There are 19 residues in the CDR3. Trimming pared 1 base from V and 1 base from J, leaving 20 bases between. CDR1 and CDR2 from the germline V gene are SEHNR and FQNEAQ (reference sequence). The CDR3 bases are TGTGCCAGCAGCTTAGTTGGGGGCGGGTCCGACAGAAGCAATCAGCCCCAGCATTTT. Amino acid sequence: CASSLVGGGSDRSNQPQHF. The full variable domain, rest sourced from reference TRBV7-9 and TRBJ1-5, is DTGVSQNPRHKITKRGQNVTFRCDPISEHNRLYWYRQTLGQGPEFLTYFQNEAQLEKSRLLSDRFSAERPKGSFSTLEIQRTEQGDSAMYLCASSLVGGGSDRSNQPQHFGDGTRLSIL.

The rearrangement joins TRBV28 to TRBJ2-6, with 7 nucleotides matching TRBD1. The CDR3 runs 16 residues. The J segment lost 2 bases and the V segment lost 6 bases, leaving 7 bases of the junction unmatched. The germline V gene has CDR1 MDHEN and CDR2 SYDVKM. The CDR3 DNA sequence: TGTGCCAGCAGGACAACAGGGGAGACTGGGGCCAACGTCCTGACTTTC. Translation: CASRTTGETGANVLTF.